The T cell receptor beta chain under discussion was sequenced for a study of spatial heterogeneity in lung cancer. Whole-study context: Patients with untreated early-stage non-small cell lung cancer, numbering 55 to 80, were the donors.

Stated time point: blood at routine non-recurrence follow-up after resection. Germline loops: CDR1 SGHRS, CDR2 YFSETQ. V gave up 1 base and J gave up 0 bases, with 11 bases separating them. The CDR3 covers 16 residues. TCRdb recomputed calls from the 5' RACE reads with MiXCR, one row per CDR3 protein. Among around 32,000 distinct CDR3 sequences, less than 11% were seen once, and the ten largest hold 28%. The chain recombines TRBV5-1 with TRBJ1-3; D possibly corresponds to TRBD1 (5 bases). The TCR comes from a female donor with early-stage non-small cell lung cancer. The sequencing here drew on PBMCs, taken at follow-up. CDR3 nucleotide sequence: TGCGCCAGCAGCTTGATGGGGGACTTCTCTGGAAACACCATATATTTT. Translation gives CASSLMGDFSGNTIYF.